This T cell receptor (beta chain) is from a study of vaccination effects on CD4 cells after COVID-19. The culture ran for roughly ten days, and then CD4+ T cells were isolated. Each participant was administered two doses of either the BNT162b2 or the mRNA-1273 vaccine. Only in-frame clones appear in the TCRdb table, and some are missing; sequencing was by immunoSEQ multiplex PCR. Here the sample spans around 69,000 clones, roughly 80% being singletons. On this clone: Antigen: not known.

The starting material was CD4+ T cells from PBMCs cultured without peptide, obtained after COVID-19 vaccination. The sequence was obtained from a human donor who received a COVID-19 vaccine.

The CDR3 reads CASSARMGRTEAFF. The CDR3, as DNA: TGTGCCAGCAGTGCCCGGATGGGGCGCACTGAAGCTTTCTTT. The gene calls are TRBV27 and TRBJ1-1; tentatively, D is TRBD1 (5 bases). Trimming took off 5 bases at V and 4 bases at J, with 14 bases between the two ends. The germline V gene encodes CDR1 MNHEY and CDR2 SMNVEV (reference sequence). The CDR3 spans 14 residues.